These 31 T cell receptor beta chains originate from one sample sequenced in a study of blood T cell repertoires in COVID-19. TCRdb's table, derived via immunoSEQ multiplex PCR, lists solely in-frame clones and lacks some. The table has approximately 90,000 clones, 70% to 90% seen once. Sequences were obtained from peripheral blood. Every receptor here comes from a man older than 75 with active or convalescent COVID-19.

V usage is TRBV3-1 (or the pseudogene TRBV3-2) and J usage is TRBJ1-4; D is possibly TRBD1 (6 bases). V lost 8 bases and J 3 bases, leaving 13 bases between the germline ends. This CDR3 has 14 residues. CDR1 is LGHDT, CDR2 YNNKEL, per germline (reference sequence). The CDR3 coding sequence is TGTGCCAGCGCGCAGGGGAGGGCTAATGAAAAACTGTTTTTT. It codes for CASAQGRANEKLFF.

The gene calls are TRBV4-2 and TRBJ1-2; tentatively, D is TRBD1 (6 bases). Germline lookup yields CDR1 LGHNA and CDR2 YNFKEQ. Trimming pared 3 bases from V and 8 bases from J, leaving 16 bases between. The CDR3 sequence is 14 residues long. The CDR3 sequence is CASSQPNTGSGYTF. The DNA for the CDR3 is TGTGCCAGCAGCCAGCCTAATACAGGGTCCGGCTACACCTTC.

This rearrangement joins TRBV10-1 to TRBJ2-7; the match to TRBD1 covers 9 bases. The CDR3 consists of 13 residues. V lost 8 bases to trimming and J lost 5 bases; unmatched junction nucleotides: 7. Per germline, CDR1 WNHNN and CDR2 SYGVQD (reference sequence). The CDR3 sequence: CASLGTGLHEQYF. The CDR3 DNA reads TGCGCCAGCCTCGGGACAGGGCTCCACGAGCAGTACTTC.

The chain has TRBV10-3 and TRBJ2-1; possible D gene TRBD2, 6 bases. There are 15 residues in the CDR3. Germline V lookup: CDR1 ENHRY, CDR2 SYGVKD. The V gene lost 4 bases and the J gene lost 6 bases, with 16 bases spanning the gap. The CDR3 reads CAISASEAGVNEQFF. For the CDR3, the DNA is TGTGCCATCAGTGCAAGTGAAGCGGGCGTCAATGAGCAGTTCTTC.

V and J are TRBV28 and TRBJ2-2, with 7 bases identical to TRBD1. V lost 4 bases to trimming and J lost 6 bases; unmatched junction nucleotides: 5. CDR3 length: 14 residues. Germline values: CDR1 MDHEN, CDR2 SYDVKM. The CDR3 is CASSSLDRAGELFF. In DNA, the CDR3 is TGTGCCAGCAGTTCCCTCGACAGGGCCGGGGAGCTGTTTTTT.

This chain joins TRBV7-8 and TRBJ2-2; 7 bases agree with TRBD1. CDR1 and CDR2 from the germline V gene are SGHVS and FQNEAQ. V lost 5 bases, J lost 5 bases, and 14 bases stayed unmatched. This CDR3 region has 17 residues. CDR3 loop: CASSPKAGTAETGELFF. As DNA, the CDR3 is TGTGCCAGCAGCCCAAAGGCCGGGACAGCCGAGACCGGGGAGCTGTTTTTT.

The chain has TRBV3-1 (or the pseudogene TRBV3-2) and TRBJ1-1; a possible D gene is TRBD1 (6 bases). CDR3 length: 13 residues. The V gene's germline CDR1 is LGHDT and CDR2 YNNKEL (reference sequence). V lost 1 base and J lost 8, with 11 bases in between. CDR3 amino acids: CASSQVRQGEAFF. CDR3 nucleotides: TGTGCCAGCAGCCAAGTTCGGCAGGGGGAAGCTTTCTTT.

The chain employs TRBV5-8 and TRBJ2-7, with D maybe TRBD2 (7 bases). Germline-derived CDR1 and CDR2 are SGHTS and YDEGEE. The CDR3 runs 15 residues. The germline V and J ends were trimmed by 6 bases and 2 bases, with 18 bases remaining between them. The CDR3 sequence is CASTPWGGQAYEQYF. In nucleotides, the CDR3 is TGTGCCAGCACCCCATGGGGGGGGCAGGCCTACGAGCAGTACTTC.

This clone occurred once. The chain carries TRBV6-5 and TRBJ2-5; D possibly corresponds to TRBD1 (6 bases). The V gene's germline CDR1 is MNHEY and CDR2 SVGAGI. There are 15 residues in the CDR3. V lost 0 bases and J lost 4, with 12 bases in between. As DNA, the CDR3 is TGTGCCAGCAGTTACTCGAGGGGGACGGGAGAGACCCAGTACTTC. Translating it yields CASSYSRGTGETQYF.

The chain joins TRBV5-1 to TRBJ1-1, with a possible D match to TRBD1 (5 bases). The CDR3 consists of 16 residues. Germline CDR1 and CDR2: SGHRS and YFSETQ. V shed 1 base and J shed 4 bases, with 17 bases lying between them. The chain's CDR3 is CASSLSVQGGFTEAFF. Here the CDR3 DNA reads TGCGCCAGCAGCTTGTCCGTCCAGGGAGGGTTCACTGAAGCTTTCTTT.

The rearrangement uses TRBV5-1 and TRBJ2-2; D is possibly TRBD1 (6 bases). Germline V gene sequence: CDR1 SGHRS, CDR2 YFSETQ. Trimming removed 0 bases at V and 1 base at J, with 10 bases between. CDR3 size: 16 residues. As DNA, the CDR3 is TGCGCCAGCAGCTTGGCTGGGGGCCTGAACACCGGGGAGCTGTTTTTT. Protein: CASSLAGGLNTGELFF.

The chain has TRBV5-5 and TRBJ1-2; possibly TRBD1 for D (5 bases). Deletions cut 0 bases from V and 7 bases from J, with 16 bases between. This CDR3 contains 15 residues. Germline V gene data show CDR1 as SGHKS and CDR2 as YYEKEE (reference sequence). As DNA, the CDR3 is TGTGCCAGCAGCTTGGTTCCCAGGGCGTCTGGTGGCTACACCTTC. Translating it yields CASSLVPRASGGYTF.

The CDR3 region is CASSLAGVNQPQHF. The CDR3 nucleotides are TGTGCCAGCAGCTTAGCGGGCGTCAATCAGCCCCAGCATTTT. V and J are TRBV7-9 and TRBJ1-5; D unclear. This CDR3 contains 14 residues. CDR1 and CDR2 from the germline V gene are SEHNR and FQNEAQ (reference sequence). Trimming took 0 bases from V and 3 from J, leaving 6 bases between them.

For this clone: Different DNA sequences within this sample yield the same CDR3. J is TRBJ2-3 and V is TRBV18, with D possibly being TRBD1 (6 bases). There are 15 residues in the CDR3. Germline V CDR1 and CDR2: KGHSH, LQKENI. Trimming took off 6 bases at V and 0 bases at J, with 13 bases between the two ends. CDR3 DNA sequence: TGTGCCAGCTCCCCGACAGGTGGTAGCACAGATACGCAGTATTTT. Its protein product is CASSPTGGSTDTQYF.

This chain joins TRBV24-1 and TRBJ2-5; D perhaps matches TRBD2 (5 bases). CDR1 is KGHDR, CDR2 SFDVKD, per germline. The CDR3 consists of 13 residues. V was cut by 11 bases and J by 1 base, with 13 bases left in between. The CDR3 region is CASGRRSQETQYF. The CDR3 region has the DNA TGTGCCAGTGGTAGGAGGAGCCAAGAGACCCAGTACTTC.

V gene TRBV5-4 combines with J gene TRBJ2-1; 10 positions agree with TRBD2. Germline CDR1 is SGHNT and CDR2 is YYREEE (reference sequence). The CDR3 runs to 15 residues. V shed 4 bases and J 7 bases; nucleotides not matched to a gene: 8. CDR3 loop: CASSRASGSGNEQFF. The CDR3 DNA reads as TGTGCCAGCAGCCGCGCTAGCGGGAGCGGGAATGAGCAGTTCTTC.

The CDR3 loop is CASRRTGALNNEQFF. DNA of the CDR3: TGTGCCAGCAGGAGGACAGGGGCATTGAACAATGAGCAGTTCTTC. This chain links TRBV2 with TRBJ2-1; 9 bases agree with TRBD1. The ends lost 6 bases at V and 5 bases at J; junction bases unmatched: 8. Germline CDR1 reads SNHLY; CDR2 reads FYNNEI. The CDR3 contains 15 residues.

CDR3 DNA: TGTGCCAGCACCCCCGACTACAACCCCGGGGAGCTGTTTTTT. Its translation: CASTPDYNPGELFF. The chain carries TRBV6-5 and TRBJ2-2, with D maybe TRBD2 (5 bases). The CDR3 contains 14 residues. Per germline, CDR1 MNHEY and CDR2 SVGAGI. V was cut by 7 bases and J by 6 bases, with 15 bases left in between.

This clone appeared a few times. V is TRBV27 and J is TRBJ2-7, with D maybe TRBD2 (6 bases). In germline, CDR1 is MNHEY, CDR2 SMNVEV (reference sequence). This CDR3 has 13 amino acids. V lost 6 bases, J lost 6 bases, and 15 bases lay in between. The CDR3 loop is CASSGSPKGEQYF. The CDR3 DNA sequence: TGTGCCAGCAGCGGGAGCCCCAAGGGCGAGCAGTACTTC.

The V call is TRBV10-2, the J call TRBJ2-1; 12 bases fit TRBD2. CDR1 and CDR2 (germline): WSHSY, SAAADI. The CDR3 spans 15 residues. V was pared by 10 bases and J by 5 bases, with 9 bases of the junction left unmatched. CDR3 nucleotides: TGCGCCACCCGACTAGCGGGAGTATCGGACAATGAGCAGTTCTTC. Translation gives CATRLAGVSDNEQFF.

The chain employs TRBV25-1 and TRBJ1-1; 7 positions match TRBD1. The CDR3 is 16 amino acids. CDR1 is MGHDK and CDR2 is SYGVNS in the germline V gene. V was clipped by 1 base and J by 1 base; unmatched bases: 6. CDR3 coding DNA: TGTGCCAGCAGTGAATCCTGGGGACAGACGAACACTGAAGCTTTCTTT. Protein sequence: CASSESWGQTNTEAFF.

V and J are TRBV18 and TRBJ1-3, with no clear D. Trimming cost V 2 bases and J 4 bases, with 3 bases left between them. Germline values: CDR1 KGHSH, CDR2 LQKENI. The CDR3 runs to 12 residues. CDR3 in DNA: TGTGCCAGCTCACCAAGCGGAAACACCATATATTTT. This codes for CASSPSGNTIYF.

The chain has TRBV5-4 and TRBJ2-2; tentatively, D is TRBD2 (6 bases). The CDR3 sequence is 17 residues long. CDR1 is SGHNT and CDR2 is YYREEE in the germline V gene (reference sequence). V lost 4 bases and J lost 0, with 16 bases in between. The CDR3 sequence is CASSPGAGLTNTGELFF. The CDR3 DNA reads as TGTGCCAGCAGCCCGGGCGCGGGGCTAACGAACACCGGGGAGCTGTTTTTT.

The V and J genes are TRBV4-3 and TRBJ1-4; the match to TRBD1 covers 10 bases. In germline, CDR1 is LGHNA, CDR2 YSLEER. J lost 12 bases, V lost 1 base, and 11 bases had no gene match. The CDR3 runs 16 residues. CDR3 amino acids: CASSQGRGQGRRELFF. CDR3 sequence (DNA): TGCGCCAGCAGCCAAGGCCGGGGACAGGGGAGACGGGAACTGTTTTTT.

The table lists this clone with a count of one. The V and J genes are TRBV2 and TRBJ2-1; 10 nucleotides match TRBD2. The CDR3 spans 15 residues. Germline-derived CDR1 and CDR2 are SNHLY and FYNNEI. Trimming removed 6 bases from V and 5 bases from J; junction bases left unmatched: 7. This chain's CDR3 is CASSRNGLADNEQFF. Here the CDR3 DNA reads TGTGCCAGCAGCAGAAACGGACTAGCGGACAATGAGCAGTTCTTC.

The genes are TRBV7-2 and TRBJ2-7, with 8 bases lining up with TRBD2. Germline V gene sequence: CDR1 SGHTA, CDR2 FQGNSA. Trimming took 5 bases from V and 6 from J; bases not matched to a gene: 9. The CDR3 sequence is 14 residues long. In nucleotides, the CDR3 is TGTGCCAGCAGCCCCCGACTAGCGATTGTCGAGCAGTACTTC. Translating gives CASSPRLAIVEQYF.

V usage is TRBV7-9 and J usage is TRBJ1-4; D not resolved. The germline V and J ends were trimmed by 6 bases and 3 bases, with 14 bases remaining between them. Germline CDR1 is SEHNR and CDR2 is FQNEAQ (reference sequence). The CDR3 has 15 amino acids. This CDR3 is CASRWGEGANEKLFF. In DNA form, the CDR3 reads TGTGCCAGCAGATGGGGTGAGGGCGCTAATGAAAAACTGTTTTTT. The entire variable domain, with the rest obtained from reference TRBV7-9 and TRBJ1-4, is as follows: DTGVSQNPRHKITKRGQNVTFRCDPISEHNRLYWYRQTLGQGPEFLTYFQNEAQLEKSRLLSDRFSAERPKGSFSTLEIQRTEQGDSAMYLCASRWGEGANEKLFFGSGTQLSVL.

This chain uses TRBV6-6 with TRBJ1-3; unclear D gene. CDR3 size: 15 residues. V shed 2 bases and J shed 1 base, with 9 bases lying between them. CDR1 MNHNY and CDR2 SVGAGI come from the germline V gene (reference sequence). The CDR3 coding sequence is TGTGCCAGCAGTTACGTCGGGGTTTCTGGAAACACCATATATTTT. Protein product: CASSYVGVSGNTIYF.

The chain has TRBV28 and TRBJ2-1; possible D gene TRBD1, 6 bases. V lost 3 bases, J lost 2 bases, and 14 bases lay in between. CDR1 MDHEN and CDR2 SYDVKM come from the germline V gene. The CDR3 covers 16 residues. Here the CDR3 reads CASSFRSQGPYNEQFF. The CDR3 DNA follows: TGTGCCAGCAGTTTCCGCTCGCAGGGGCCCTACAATGAGCAGTTCTTC.

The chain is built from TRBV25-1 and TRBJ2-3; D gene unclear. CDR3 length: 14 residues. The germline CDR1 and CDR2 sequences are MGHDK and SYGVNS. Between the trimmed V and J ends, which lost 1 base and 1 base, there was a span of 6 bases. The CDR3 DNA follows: TGTGCCAGCAGTGAATCCCGGGGCACAGATACGCAGTATTTT. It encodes CASSESRGTDTQYF. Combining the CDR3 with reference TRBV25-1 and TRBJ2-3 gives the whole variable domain EADIYQTPRYLVIGTGKKITLECSQTMGHDKMYWYQQDPGMELHLIHYSYGVNSTEKGDLSSESTVSRIRTEHFPLTLESARPSHTSQYLCASSESRGTDTQYFGPGTRLTVL.

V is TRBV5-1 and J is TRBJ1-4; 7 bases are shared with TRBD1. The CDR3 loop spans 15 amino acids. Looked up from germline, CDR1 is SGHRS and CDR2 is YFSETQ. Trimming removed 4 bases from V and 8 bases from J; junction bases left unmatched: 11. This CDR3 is CASSTRQGGGEKLFF. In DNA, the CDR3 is TGCGCCAGCAGCACCCGACAGGGAGGCGGCGAAAAACTGTTTTTT. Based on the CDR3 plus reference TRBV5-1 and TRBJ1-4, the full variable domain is KAGVTQTPRYLIKTRGQQVTLSCSPISGHRSVSWYQQTPGQGLQFLFEYFSETQRNKGNFPGRFSGRQFSNSRSEMNVSTLELGDSALYLCASSTRQGGGEKLFFGSGTQLSVL.